Sequencing of this TCR beta chain was carried out in a study of T cells in localized non-small cell lung cancer. Method: immunoSEQ multiplex PCR; TCRdb's copy keeps in-frame clones and lacks some. The repertoire includes approximately 81,000 clones, 88% of them detected once, and 20% to 25% sits in the top ten. Per germline, CDR1 LNHDA and CDR2 SQIVND (reference sequence). This CDR3 contains 19 residues. With V trimmed by 4 bases and J by 0 bases, 16 bases remained unmatched. Material: peripheral blood, obtained before any cancer treatment. This rearrangement joins TRBV19 to TRBJ1-1, with TRBD1 matching over 8 bases. This sequence originates from a woman aged 40-75 years with stage I squamous cell lung carcinoma. CDR3 in amino acids: CASSTAGTGFFLMNTEAFF. CDR3 sequence (DNA): TGTGCCAGTAGTACCGCCGGGACAGGATTTTTTCTTATGAACACTGAAGCTTTCTTT.